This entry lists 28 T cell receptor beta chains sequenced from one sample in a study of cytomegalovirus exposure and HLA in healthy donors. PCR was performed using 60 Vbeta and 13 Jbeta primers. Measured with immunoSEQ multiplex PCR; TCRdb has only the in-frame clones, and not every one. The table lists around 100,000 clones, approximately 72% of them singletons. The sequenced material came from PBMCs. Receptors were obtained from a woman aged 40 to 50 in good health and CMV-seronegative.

CDR3 loop: CSAEEVQETQYF. The CDR3 DNA sequence: TGCAGCGCAGAGGAGGTTCAAGAGACCCAGTACTTC. V is TRBV29-1 and J is TRBJ2-5, with a weak D call TRBD2 (5 bases). CDR1 and CDR2 from the germline V gene are SQVTM and ANQGSEA. This CDR3 spans 12 amino acids. Trimming left V 7 bases short and J 2 bases short, with 11 bases between.

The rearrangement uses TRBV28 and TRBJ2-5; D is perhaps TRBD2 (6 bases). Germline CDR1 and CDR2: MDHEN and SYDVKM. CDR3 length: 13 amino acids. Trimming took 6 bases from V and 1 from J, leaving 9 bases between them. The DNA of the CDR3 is TGTGCCAGCAGACCGACTAGCCAAGAGACCCAGTACTTC. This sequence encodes CASRPTSQETQYF.

The CDR3 loop reads CASSARDSSYEQYF. CDR3 nucleotide sequence: TGTGCCAGCAGCGCCCGGGACTCCTCCTACGAGCAGTACTTC. J is TRBJ2-7 and V is TRBV7-8, with D maybe TRBD2 (6 bases). Germline values: CDR1 SGHVS, CDR2 FQNEAQ. Trimming took off 5 bases at V and 0 bases at J, with 11 bases between the two ends. There are 14 residues in the CDR3.

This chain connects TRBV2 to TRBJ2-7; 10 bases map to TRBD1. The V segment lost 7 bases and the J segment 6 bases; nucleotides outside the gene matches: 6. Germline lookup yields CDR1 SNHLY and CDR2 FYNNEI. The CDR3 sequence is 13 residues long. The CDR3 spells CASTETGGSEQYF. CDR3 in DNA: TGTGCCAGCACCGAGACAGGGGGCTCCGAGCAGTACTTC.

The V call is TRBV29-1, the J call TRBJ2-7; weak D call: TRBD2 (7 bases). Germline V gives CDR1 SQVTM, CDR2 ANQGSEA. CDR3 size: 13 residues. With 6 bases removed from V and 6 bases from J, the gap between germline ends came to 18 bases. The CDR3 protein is CSVGGGAAGEQYF. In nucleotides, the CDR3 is TGCAGCGTGGGAGGGGGGGCCGCGGGCGAGCAGTACTTC.

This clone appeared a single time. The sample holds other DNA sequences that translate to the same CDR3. CDR3 sequence (DNA): TGCGCCAGCAGCTTGGGGCAGTCCACAGATACGCAGTATTTT. This encodes CASSLGQSTDTQYF. The gene calls are TRBV5-1 and TRBJ2-3; D is ambiguous. Per germline, CDR1 SGHRS and CDR2 YFSETQ. V was trimmed by 0 bases and J by 2 bases, leaving 7 bases between them. The CDR3 has 14 amino acids.

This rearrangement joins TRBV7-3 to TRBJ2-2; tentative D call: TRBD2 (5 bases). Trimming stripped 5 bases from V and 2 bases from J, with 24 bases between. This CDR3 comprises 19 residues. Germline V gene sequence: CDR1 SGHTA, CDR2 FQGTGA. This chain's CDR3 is CASSDHIRGRVINTGELFF. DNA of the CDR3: TGTGCCAGCAGCGATCACATCCGCGGGCGGGTTATAAACACCGGGGAGCTGTTTTTT.

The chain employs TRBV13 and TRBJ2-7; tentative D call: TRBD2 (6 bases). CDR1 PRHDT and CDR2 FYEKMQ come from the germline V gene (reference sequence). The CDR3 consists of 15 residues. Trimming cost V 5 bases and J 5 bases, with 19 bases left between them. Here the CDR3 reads CASSPSSTRDHEQYF. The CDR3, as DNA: TGTGCCAGCAGCCCTTCTTCGACTAGGGACCACGAGCAGTACTTC.

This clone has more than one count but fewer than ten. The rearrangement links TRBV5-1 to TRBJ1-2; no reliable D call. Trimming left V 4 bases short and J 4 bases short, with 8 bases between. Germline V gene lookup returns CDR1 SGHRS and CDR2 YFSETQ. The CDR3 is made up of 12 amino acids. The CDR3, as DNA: TGCGCCAGCAGCCCAGGATCCTATGGCTACACCTTC. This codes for CASSPGSYGYTF.

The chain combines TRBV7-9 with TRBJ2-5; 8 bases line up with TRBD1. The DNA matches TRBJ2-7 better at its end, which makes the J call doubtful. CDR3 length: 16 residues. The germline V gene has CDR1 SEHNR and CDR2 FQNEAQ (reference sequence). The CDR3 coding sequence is TGTGCCAGCAGCTTGAGTCCGGGACAGGCCTCCTACGAGCAGTACTTC. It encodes CASSLSPGQASYEQYF.

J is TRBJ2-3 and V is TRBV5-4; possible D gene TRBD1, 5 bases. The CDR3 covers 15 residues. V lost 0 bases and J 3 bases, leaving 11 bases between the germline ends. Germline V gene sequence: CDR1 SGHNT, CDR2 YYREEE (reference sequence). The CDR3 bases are TGTGCCAGCAGCTTGGTGGGGCTAGATACAGATACGCAGTATTTT. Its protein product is CASSLVGLDTDTQYF.

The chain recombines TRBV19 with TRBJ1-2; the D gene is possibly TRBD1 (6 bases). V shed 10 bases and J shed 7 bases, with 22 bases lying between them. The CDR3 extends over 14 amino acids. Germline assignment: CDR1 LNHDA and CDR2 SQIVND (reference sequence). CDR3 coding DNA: TGTGCCACCCTGACCTGGGCAGGGGATTCTGGCTACACCTTC. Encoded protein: CATLTWAGDSGYTF.

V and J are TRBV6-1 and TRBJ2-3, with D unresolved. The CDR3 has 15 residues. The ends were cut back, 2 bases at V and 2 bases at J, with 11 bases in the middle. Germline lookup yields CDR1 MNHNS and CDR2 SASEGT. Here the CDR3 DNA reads TGTGCCAGCAGTGAACTCCAGTCCCCCACAGATACGCAGTATTTT. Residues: CASSELQSPTDTQYF.

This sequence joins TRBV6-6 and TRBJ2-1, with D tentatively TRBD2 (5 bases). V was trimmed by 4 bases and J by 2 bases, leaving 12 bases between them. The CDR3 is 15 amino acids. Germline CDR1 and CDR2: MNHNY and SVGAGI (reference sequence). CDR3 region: CASSSQSGPYNEQFF. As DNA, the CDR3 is TGTGCCAGCAGTTCCCAGAGCGGTCCCTACAATGAGCAGTTCTTC.

The CDR3 nucleotides are TGTGCCAGCAGCTTGACGTGGGGCACCCTCACGCCCCCTGAAGCTTTCTTT. This encodes CASSLTWGTLTPPEAFF. The chain carries TRBV5-4 and TRBJ1-1, with D tentatively TRBD1 (5 bases). CDR3 size: 17 residues. Looked up from germline, CDR1 is SGHNT and CDR2 is YYREEE (reference sequence). Deletions cut 1 base from V and 6 bases from J, with 22 bases between.

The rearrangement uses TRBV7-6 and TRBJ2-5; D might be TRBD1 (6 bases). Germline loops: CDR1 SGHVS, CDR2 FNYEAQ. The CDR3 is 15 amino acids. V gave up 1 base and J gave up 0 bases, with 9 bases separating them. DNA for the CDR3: TGTGCCAGCAGCTTAGGCAGGGGCCACCAAGAGACCCAGTACTTC. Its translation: CASSLGRGHQETQYF.

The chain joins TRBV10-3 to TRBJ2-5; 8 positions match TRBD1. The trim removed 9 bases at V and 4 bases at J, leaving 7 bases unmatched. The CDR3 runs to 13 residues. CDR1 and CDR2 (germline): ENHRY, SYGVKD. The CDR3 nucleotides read TGTGCCATGCCGACAGGGGTCCTAGAGACCCAGTACTTC. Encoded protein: CAMPTGVLETQYF.

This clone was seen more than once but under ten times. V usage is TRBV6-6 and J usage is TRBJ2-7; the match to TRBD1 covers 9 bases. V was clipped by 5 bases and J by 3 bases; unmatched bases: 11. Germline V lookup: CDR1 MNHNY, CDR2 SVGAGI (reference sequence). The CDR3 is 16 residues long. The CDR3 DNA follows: TGTGCCAGCAGTCCCCCGACCGGGACAGGGCGCTACGAGCAGTACTTC. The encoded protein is CASSPPTGTGRYEQYF.

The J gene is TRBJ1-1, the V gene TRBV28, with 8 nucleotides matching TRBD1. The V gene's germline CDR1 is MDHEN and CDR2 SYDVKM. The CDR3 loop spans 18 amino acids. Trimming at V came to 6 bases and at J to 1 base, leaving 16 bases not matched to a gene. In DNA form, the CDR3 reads TGTGCCAGCAGCCAGCACAGGGGGGCTTTCGTCGGGAACACTGAAGCTTTCTTT. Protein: CASSQHRGAFVGNTEAFF.

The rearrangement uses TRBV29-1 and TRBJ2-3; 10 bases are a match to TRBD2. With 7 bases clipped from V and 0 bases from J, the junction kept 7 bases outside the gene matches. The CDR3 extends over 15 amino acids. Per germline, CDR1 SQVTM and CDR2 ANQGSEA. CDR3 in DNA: TGCAGCGCCTACCGGACTAGCGGTAGCACAGATACGCAGTATTTT. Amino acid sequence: CSAYRTSGSTDTQYF.

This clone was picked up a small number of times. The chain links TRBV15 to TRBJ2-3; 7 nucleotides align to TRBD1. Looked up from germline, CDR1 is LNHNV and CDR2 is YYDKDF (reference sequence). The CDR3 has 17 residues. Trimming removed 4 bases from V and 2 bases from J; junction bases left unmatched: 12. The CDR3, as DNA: TGTGCCACCAGCATCCCCCGGAACAGGGGATACACAGATACGCAGTATTTT. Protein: CATSIPRNRGYTDTQYF.

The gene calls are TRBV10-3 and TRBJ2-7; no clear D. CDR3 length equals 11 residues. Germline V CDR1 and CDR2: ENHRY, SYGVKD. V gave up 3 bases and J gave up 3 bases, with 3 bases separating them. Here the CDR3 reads CAISDSYEQYF. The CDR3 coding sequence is TGTGCCATCAGTGACAGCTACGAGCAGTACTTC.

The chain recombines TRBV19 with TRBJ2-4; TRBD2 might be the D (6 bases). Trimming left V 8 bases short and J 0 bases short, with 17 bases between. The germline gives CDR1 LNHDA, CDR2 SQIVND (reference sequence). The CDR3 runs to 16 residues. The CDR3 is CASSSGSALAKNIQYF. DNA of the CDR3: TGTGCCAGTTCCAGCGGGTCGGCCCTAGCCAAAAACATTCAGTACTTC.

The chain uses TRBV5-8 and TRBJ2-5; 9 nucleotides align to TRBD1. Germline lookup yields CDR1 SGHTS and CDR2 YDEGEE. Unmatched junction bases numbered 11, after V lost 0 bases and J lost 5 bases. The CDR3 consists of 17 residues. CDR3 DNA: TGTGCCAGCAGCTTGGAACATACAGGGGGCTGGGGGGAGACCCAGTACTTC. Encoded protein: CASSLEHTGGWGETQYF. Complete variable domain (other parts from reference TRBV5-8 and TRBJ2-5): EAGVTQSPTHLIKTRGQQATLRCSPISGHTSVYWYQQALGLGLQFLLWYDEGEERNRGNFPPRFSGRQFPNYSSELNVNALELEDSALYLCASSLEHTGGWGETQYFGPGTRLLVL.

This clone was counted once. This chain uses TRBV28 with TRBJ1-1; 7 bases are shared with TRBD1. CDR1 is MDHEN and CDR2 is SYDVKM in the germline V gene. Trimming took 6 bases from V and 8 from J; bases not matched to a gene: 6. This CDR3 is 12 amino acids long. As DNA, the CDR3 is TGTGCCAGCAGGATGGACAGGTTGGAAGCTTTCTTT. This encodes CASRMDRLEAFF.

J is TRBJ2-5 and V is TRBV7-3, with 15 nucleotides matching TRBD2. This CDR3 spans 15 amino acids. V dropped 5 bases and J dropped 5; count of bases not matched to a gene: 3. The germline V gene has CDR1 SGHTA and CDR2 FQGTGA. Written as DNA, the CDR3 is TGTGCCAGCAGCCTCGGACTAGCGGGGGGGGAGACCCAGTACTTC. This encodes CASSLGLAGGETQYF.

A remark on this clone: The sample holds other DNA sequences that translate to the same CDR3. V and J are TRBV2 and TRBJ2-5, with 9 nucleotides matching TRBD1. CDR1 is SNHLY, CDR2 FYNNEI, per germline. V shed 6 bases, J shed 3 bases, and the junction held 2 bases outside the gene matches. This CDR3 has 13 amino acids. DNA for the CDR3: TGTGCCAGCAGCCGGGACAGGGAAGAGACCCAGTACTTC. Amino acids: CASSRDREETQYF.

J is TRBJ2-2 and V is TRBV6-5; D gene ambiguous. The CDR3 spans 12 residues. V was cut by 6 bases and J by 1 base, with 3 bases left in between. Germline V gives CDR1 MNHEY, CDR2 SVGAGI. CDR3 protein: CASSQNTGELFF. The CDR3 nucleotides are TGTGCCAGCAGCCAGAACACCGGGGAGCTGTTTTTT.